This TCR beta chain was identified during a study of cytomegalovirus exposure and HLA in healthy donors. Study summary: Ancestry clustering placed around four fifths of a few hundred genotyped donors in the Caucasian-associated cluster.

Study-level points and caveats: Presence/absence analyses took donor sequencing depth as roughly uniform. Associated with cytomegalovirus, according to the listing, were some 150 TCR beta chains. The dataset shows that most TCR sequences were rare, while some public TCRs occurred in many donors.

PCR employed 60 Vbeta and 13 Jbeta primers. Assay: immunoSEQ multiplex PCR; the TCRdb copy retains only in-frame clones and omits some. The top ten hold about 5.4% of the sample, which has 90,000 to 120,000 clones, less than 85% seen once. The germline V and J ends were trimmed by 5 bases and 6 bases, with 11 bases remaining between them. CDR1 is SGHTA and CDR2 is FQGNSA in the germline V gene. The CDR3 totals 13 residues. In regard to this clone: Its antigen is currently unknown.

The clonotype was recovered from a woman under 30 in good health and CMV-seropositive. Source material: PBMCs. The chain uses TRBV7-2 and TRBJ2-1, with D maybe TRBD1 (6 bases). As DNA, the CDR3 is TGTGCCAGCAGCCTACAGGGTCCCAATGAGCAGTTCTTC. Translating gives CASSLQGPNEQFF.